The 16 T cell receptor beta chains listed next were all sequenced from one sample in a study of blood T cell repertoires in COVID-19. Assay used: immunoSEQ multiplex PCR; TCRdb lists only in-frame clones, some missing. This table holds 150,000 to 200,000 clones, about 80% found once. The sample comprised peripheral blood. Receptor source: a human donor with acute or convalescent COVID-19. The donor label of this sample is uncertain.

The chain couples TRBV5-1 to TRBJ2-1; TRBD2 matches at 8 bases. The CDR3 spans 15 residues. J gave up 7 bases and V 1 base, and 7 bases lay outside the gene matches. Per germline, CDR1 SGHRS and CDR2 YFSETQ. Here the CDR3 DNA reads TGCGCCAGCAGCTTGAACCTAGCGGGCGGGAATGAGCAGTTCTTC. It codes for CASSLNLAGGNEQFF. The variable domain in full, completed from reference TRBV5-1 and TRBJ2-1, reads KAGVTQTPRYLIKTRGQQVTLSCSPISGHRSVSWYQQTPGQGLQFLFEYFSETQRNKGNFPGRFSGRQFSNSRSEMNVSTLELGDSALYLCASSLNLAGGNEQFFGPGTRLTVL.

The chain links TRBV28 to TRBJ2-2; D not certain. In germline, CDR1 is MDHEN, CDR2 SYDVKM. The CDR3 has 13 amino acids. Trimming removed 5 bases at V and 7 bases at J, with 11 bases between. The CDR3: CASSPAGVGELFF. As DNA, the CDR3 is TGTGCCAGCAGTCCCGCTGGAGTCGGGGAGCTGTTTTTT.

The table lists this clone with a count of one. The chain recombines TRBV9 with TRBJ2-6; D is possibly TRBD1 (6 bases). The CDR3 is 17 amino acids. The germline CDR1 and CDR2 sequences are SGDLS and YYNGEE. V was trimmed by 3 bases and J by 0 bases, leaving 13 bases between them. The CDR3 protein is CASSGRQASSGANVLTF. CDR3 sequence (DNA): TGTGCCAGCAGCGGGCGACAGGCTAGCTCTGGGGCCAACGTCCTGACTTTC.

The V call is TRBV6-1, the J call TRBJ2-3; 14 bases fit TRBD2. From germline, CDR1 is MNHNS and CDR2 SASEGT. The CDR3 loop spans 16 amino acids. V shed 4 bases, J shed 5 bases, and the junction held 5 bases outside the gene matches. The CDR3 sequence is CASSVGLAGGLDTQYF. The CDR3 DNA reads TGTGCCAGCAGTGTCGGACTAGCGGGGGGACTAGATACGCAGTATTTT.

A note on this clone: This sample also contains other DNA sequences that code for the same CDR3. The CDR3 region has the DNA TGCGCCAGCAGTTTGACAGGACTAAACACTGAAGCTTTCTTT. Its translation is CASSLTGLNTEAFF. V usage is TRBV5-1 and J usage is TRBJ1-1, with D possibly being TRBD1 (6 bases). The germline V and J ends were trimmed by 5 bases and 2 bases, with 13 bases remaining between them. The V gene's germline CDR1 is SGHRS and CDR2 YFSETQ. CDR3 size: 14 residues. Based on the CDR3 plus reference TRBV5-1 and TRBJ1-1, the full variable domain is KAGVTQTPRYLIKTRGQQVTLSCSPISGHRSVSWYQQTPGQGLQFLFEYFSETQRNKGNFPGRFSGRQFSNSRSEMNVSTLELGDSALYLCASSLTGLNTEAFFGQGTRLTVV.

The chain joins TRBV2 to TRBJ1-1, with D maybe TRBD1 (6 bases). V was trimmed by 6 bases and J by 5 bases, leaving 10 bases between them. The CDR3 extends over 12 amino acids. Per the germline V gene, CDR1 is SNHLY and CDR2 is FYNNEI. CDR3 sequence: CASSLDRTEAFF. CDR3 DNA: TGTGCCAGCAGCCTTGACAGGACTGAAGCTTTCTTT.

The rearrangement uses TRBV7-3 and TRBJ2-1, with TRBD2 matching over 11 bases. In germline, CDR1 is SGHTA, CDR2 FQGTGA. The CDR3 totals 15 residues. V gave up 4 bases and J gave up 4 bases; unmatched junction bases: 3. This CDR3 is CASSSASGGYNEQFF. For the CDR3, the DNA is TGTGCCAGCAGCTCCGCTAGCGGGGGGTACAATGAGCAGTTCTTC.

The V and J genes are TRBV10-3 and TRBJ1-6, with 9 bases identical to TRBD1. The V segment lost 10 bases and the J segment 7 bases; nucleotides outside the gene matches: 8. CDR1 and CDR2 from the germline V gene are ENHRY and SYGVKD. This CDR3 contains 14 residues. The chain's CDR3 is CATLDRGANSPLHF. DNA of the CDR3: TGTGCCACCCTGGACAGGGGAGCGAATTCACCCCTCCACTTT.

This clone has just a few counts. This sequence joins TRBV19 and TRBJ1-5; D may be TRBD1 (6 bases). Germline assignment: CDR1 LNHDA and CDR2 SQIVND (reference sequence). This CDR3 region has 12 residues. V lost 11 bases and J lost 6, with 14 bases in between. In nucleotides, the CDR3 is TGTGCCTCAGGGGCTTTCACTCAGCCCCAGCATTTT. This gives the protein CASGAFTQPQHF.

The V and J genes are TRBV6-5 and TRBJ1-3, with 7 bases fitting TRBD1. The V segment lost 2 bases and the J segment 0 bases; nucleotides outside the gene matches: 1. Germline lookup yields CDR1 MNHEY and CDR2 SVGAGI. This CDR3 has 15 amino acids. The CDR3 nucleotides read TGTGCCAGCAGTTACGACAGGGCCTCTGGAAACACCATATATTTT. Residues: CASSYDRASGNTIYF.

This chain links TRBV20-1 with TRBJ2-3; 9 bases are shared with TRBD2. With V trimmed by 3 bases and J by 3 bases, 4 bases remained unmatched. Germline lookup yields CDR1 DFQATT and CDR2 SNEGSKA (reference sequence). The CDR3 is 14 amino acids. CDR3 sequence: CSASETSGTDTQYF. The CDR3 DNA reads TGCAGTGCTAGTGAGACTAGCGGAACAGATACGCAGTATTTT.

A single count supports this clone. CDR3 amino acids: CASWLQGGAGYTF. The CDR3 DNA sequence: TGTGCCAGCTGGCTTCAGGGAGGGGCTGGCTACACCTTC. The V and J genes are TRBV19 and TRBJ1-2; the D gene is possibly TRBD1 (5 bases). Germline-derived CDR1 and CDR2 are LNHDA and SQIVND (reference sequence). This CDR3 has 13 amino acids. V was shortened by 9 bases and J by 7 bases, with 18 bases between the two germline ends.

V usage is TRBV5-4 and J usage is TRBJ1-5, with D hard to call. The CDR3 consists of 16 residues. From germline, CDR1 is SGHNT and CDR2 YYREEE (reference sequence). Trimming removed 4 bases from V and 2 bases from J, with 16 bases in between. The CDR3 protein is CASSPPSRRGNQPQHF. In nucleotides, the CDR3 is TGTGCCAGCAGCCCCCCAAGCCGACGGGGCAATCAGCCCCAGCATTTT.

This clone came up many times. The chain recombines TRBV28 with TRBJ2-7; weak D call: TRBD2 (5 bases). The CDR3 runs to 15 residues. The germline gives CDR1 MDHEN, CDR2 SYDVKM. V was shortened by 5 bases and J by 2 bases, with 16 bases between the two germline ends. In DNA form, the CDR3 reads TGTGCCAGCAGTCCTACCTGGCGGGCAGCCTACGAGCAGTACTTC. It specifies CASSPTWRAAYEQYF.

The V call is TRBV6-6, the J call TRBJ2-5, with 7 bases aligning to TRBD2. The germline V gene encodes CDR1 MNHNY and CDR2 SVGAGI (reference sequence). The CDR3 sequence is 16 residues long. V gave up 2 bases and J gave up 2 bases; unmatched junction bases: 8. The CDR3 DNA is TGTGCCAGCAGTTACAAGGCTAGCGGATCTCAAGAGACCCAGTACTTC. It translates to CASSYKASGSQETQYF.

The CDR3 coding sequence is TGTGCCAGTAAGCCGCCGGGACAGATCAATCAGCCCCAGCATTTT. It is translated as CASKPPGQINQPQHF. The chain couples TRBV19 to TRBJ1-5; TRBD1 matches 7 bases. CDR1 is LNHDA and CDR2 is SQIVND in the germline V gene (reference sequence). V trimming: 7 bases; J trimming: 3 bases; junction bases outside the gene matches: 9. This CDR3 has 15 amino acids. The complete variable domain, with remaining parts taken from reference TRBV19 and TRBJ1-5, reads DGGITQSPKYLFRKEGQNVTLSCEQNLNHDAMYWYRQDPGQGLRLIYYSQIVNDFQKGDIAEGYSVSREKKESFPLTVTSAQKNPTAFYLCASKPPGQINQPQHFGDGTRLSIL.